These 28 T cell receptor beta chains came from one sample sequenced in a study of long-term antiretroviral therapy in people with HIV. The authors ran the immunoSEQ assay, v3.0, at survey level. The repertoire was sequenced with immunoSEQ multiplex PCR; TCRdb's copy has only in-frame clones and lacks some. The sample lists approximately 18,000 clones; roughly 80% were seen once. The sequences come from unsorted PBMCs, collected 2.3 years after starting antiretroviral therapy. Receptor source: a woman aged 40 to 50 with HIV.

The chain joins TRBV18 to TRBJ2-7, with 8 bases that match TRBD1. Germline V gene data show CDR1 as KGHSH and CDR2 as LQKENI. V was pared by 4 bases and J by 6 bases, with 11 bases of the junction left unmatched. There are 15 residues in the CDR3. Here the CDR3 reads CASSLFRDRPGEQYF. The DNA for the CDR3 is TGTGCCAGCTCACTTTTCCGGGACAGGCCGGGCGAGCAGTACTTC.

The sample holds a few counts of this clone. This chain connects TRBV5-3 to TRBJ2-3, with TRBD1 matching over 7 bases. TRBV5-3 is designated an ORF whose function remains uncertain. This CDR3 is 15 amino acids long. V gave up 8 bases and J gave up 1 base; unmatched junction bases: 10. For the CDR3, the DNA is TGTGCCAGCAGCCTGACAGGGATGGGCACAGATACGCAGTATTTT. Residues: CASSLTGMGTDTQYF.

The chain couples TRBV5-6 to TRBJ2-4; a weak D match, TRBD1 (5 bases). CDR1 and CDR2 (germline): SGHDT, YYEEEE. Trimming removed 0 bases from V and 5 bases from J, with 15 bases in between. This CDR3 spans 16 amino acids. The CDR3: CASSLARRQGQNIQYF. DNA for the CDR3: TGTGCCAGCAGCTTGGCTCGGCGCCAGGGCCAAAACATTCAGTACTTC.

This clone was seen a single time. The V call is TRBV15, the J call TRBJ1-2; D remains ambiguous. The CDR3 has 12 amino acids. Germline V CDR1 and CDR2: LNHNV, YYDKDF (reference sequence). V was cut by 3 bases and J by 2 bases, with 4 bases left in between. CDR3 nucleotides: TGTGCCACCAGCAGGGGAAACTATGGCTACACCTTC. Translating gives CATSRGNYGYTF.

V usage is TRBV21-1 and J usage is TRBJ1-4. TRBV21-1 is a documented pseudogene. CDR3 length: 16 amino acids. The CDR3 nucleotides read TGTGCCAGCAGCAAACAGGACGGGACCGTGAATGAAAAACTGTTTTTT. The encoded protein is CASSKQDGTVNEKLFF.

V and J are TRBV11-2 and TRBJ1-5; 7 bases match TRBD1. The V gene's germline CDR1 is SGHAT and CDR2 FQNNGV. V gave up 0 bases and J gave up 5 bases; unmatched junction bases: 10. The CDR3 covers 17 residues. The chain's CDR3 is CASSLEGGRQGHQPQHF. The CDR3 DNA is TGTGCCAGCAGCTTAGAAGGGGGGCGACAGGGTCATCAGCCCCAGCATTTT.

The chain employs TRBV5-5 and TRBJ2-1; D remains ambiguous. The CDR3 extends over 11 amino acids. Germline loops: CDR1 SGHKS, CDR2 YYEKEE (reference sequence). The V and J ends lost 3 bases and 4 bases respectively, with 2 bases between them. In nucleotides, the CDR3 is TGTGCCAGCAGCTCTTACAATGAGCAGTTCTTC. Residues: CASSSYNEQFF.

This clone was observed a few times. This chain uses TRBV11-2 with TRBJ1-6, with D tentatively TRBD1 (6 bases). CDR1 and CDR2 (germline): SGHAT, FQNNGV. The length of the CDR3 is 16 residues. V was shortened by 5 bases and J by 3 bases, with 14 bases between the two germline ends. The CDR3 here is CASSGRTAIYNSPLHF. The CDR3 nucleotides are TGTGCCAGCAGCGGGCGGACAGCTATCTATAATTCACCCCTCCACTTT.

This CDR3 reads CASSPQGSSTEAFF. DNA for the CDR3: TGCGCCAGCAGCCCGCAGGGTTCGAGCACTGAAGCTTTCTTT. V usage is TRBV4-1 and J usage is TRBJ1-1; D perhaps matches TRBD1 (5 bases). The germline gives CDR1 MGHRA, CDR2 YSYEKL. CDR3 length: 14 residues. V was pared by 4 bases and J by 4 bases, with 13 bases between.

The J gene is TRBJ2-1, the V gene TRBV27, with no clear D. CDR3 length: 15 residues. Germline loops: CDR1 MNHEY, CDR2 SMNVEV (reference sequence). Trimming shortened V by 6 bases and J by 6 bases, and 18 bases separated the two germline ends. CDR3 region: CASSLGPRLANEQFF. DNA for the CDR3: TGTGCCAGCAGCCTTGGACCCAGGTTAGCCAATGAGCAGTTCTTC.

The chain carries TRBV19 and TRBJ1-2; 8 positions agree with TRBD1. Trimming took 6 bases from V and 2 from J; bases not matched to a gene: 8. The germline gives CDR1 LNHDA, CDR2 SQIVND (reference sequence). The CDR3 sequence is 15 residues long. This chain's CDR3 is CASSPQDRVNYGYTF. CDR3 nucleotide sequence: TGTGCCAGTAGCCCCCAGGACAGGGTAAACTATGGCTACACCTTC.

The V gene is TRBV19, the J gene TRBJ2-1; D perhaps matches TRBD2 (6 bases). V was clipped by 1 base and J by 4 bases, with 8 bases between them. CDR3 length equals 14 residues. The germline gives CDR1 LNHDA, CDR2 SQIVND (reference sequence). The CDR3 loop is CASSIVGTYNEQFF. In nucleotides, the CDR3 is TGTGCCAGTAGTATAGTCGGGACTTACAATGAGCAGTTCTTC.

This clone was seen a single time. The chain carries TRBV11-3 and TRBJ2-7; D not resolved. The germline gives CDR1 SGHNT, CDR2 YENEEA. V was cut by 0 bases and J by 6 bases, with 12 bases left in between. The CDR3 has 14 amino acids. For the CDR3, the DNA is TGTGCCAGCAGCTTAGATGAGTGGGGATCCGAGCAGTACTTC. This gives the protein CASSLDEWGSEQYF.

This chain uses TRBV5-1 with TRBJ2-3, with TRBD2 matching over 12 bases. Germline V gene lookup returns CDR1 SGHRS and CDR2 YFSETQ. V lost 1 base and J lost 2; bases outside the gene matches: 5. The length of the CDR3 is 17 residues. The CDR3 reads CASSLSLAGGVTDTQYF. CDR3 bases: TGCGCCAGCAGCTTGTCTCTAGCGGGGGGGGTCACAGATACGCAGTATTTT. The variable domain in full, with the rest retrieved from reference TRBV5-1 and TRBJ2-3, is KAGVTQTPRYLIKTRGQQVTLSCSPISGHRSVSWYQQTPGQGLQFLFEYFSETQRNKGNFPGRFSGRQFSNSRSEMNVSTLELGDSALYLCASSLSLAGGVTDTQYFGPGTRLTVL.

The rearrangement links TRBV10-2 to TRBJ2-7; D possibly corresponds to TRBD2 (5 bases). Germline lookup yields CDR1 WSHSY and CDR2 SAAADI. Trimming left V 1 base short and J 6 bases short, with 7 bases between. This CDR3 region has 12 residues. CDR3 in amino acids: CASSELGSEQYF. The DNA of the CDR3 is TGCGCCAGCAGTGAGTTGGGGAGCGAGCAGTACTTC.

The chain has TRBV30 and TRBJ1-2; 7 bases line up with TRBD1. Germline V gives CDR1 GTSNPN, CDR2 SVGIG (reference sequence). The V segment lost 8 bases and the J segment 6 bases; nucleotides outside the gene matches: 12. This CDR3 spans 13 amino acids. In DNA, the CDR3 is TGTGCCCGGGGCCAACAGGGGTTTGATGGCTACACCTTC. The encoded protein is CARGQQGFDGYTF.

The chain employs TRBV5-1 and TRBJ1-2; the D is unclear. There are 13 residues in the CDR3. Germline values: CDR1 SGHRS, CDR2 YFSETQ. Trimming shortened V by 0 bases and J by 8 bases, and 11 bases separated the two germline ends. The CDR3 reads CASSLAEGGGYTF. The CDR3 DNA follows: TGCGCCAGCAGCTTGGCGGAGGGCGGAGGCTACACCTTC.

This sequence joins TRBV5-1 and TRBJ2-7, with a tentative D call TRBD2 (6 bases). Trimming stripped 10 bases from V and 0 bases from J, with 8 bases between. The CDR3 length is 11 residues. Germline assignment: CDR1 SGHRS and CDR2 YFSETQ. DNA of the CDR3: TGCGCCCCGGGGGACTCCTACGAGCAGTACTTC. Its translation is CAPGDSYEQYF.

This chain joins TRBV2 and TRBJ1-4; 7 nucleotides agree with TRBD1. CDR3 length equals 13 residues. J was trimmed by 4 bases and V by 6 bases; bases with no gene match: 2. Germline values: CDR1 SNHLY, CDR2 FYNNEI. The CDR3 reads CASSRDSNEKLFF. The CDR3 DNA reads TGTGCCAGCAGCCGGGACAGTAATGAAAAACTGTTTTTT.

This rearrangement joins TRBV11-3 to TRBJ1-5, with D uncertain. V shed 0 bases and J shed 6 bases, with 6 bases lying between them. CDR1 and CDR2 (germline): SGHNT, YENEEA. CDR3 length equals 13 residues. The CDR3 nucleotides read TGTGCCAGCAGCTTAGAGGTGGGTCAGCCCCAGCATTTT. Its translation: CASSLEVGQPQHF. Combining the CDR3 with reference TRBV11-3 and TRBJ1-5 gives the whole variable domain EAGVVQSPRYKIIEKKQPVAFWCNPISGHNTLYWYLQNLGQGPELLIRYENEEAVDDSQLPKDRFSAERLKGVDSTLKIQPAELGDSAVYLCASSLEVGQPQHFGDGTRLSIL.

The CDR3 sequence is CASSQDRTSGNTIYF. The CDR3 nucleotides read TGCGCCAGCAGCCAAGATCGAACCTCTGGAAACACCATATATTTT. This chain connects TRBV4-3 to TRBJ1-3; no clear D gene. The CDR3 spans 15 residues. The ends were cut back, 0 bases at V and 0 bases at J, with 6 bases in the middle. The germline gives CDR1 LGHNA, CDR2 YSLEER.

CDR3 amino acids: CAISEASGGGYGYTF. CDR3 DNA: TGTGCCATCAGTGAGGCGTCAGGGGGTGGCTATGGCTACACCTTC. The rearrangement links TRBV10-3 to TRBJ1-2, with 7 bases lining up with TRBD1. V trimming: 2 bases; J trimming: 4 bases; junction bases outside the gene matches: 7. In germline, CDR1 is ENHRY, CDR2 SYGVKD. CDR3 length equals 15 residues.

This sequence joins TRBV5-6 and TRBJ2-1; D is unclear. Germline V gene data show CDR1 as SGHDT and CDR2 as YYEEEE. Trimming stripped 7 bases from V and 4 bases from J, with 12 bases between. This CDR3 contains 13 residues. The CDR3 spells CASLRSPYNEQFF. The CDR3 DNA reads TGTGCCAGCCTGAGGTCCCCGTACAATGAGCAGTTCTTC. Drawing the rest from reference TRBV5-6 and TRBJ2-1, the complete variable domain is DAGVTQSPTHLIKTRGQQVTLRCSPKSGHDTVSWYQQALGQGPQFIFQYYEEEERQRGNFPDRFSGHQFPNYSSELNVNALLLGDSALYLCASLRSPYNEQFFGPGTRLTVL.

The gene calls are TRBV4-2 and TRBJ1-1; no clear D gene. From germline, CDR1 is LGHNA and CDR2 YNFKEQ. The V end lost 1 base, the J end lost 4 bases, and 7 bases lay between the germline ends. The CDR3 runs to 13 residues. CDR3 nucleotide sequence: TGTGCCAGCAGCCAAGTGGGAGGCACTGAAGCTTTCTTT. Its translation: CASSQVGGTEAFF.

The J gene is TRBJ2-7, the V gene TRBV7-8; D may be TRBD2 (5 bases). Germline lookup yields CDR1 SGHVS and CDR2 FQNEAQ. This CDR3 is built from 16 residues. V was trimmed by 1 base and J by 3 bases, leaving 16 bases between them. CDR3 sequence (DNA): TGTGCCAGCAGCTTAGTTGGTGCCAGCGACTACTACGAGCAGTACTTC. Translated, it gives CASSLVGASDYYEQYF.

The rearrangement uses TRBV19 and TRBJ1-3, with 9 bases matching TRBD1. V was clipped by 6 bases and J by 5 bases; unmatched bases: 8. Germline lookup yields CDR1 LNHDA and CDR2 SQIVND (reference sequence). The CDR3 runs 15 residues. The CDR3, as DNA: TGTGCCAGTAGACAGGGGGCCAGAGATAGAAACACCATATATTTT. It yields the protein CASRQGARDRNTIYF.

The chain couples TRBV11-2 to TRBJ1-1; D is possibly TRBD1 (6 bases). The CDR3 is 15 residues long. Germline V CDR1 and CDR2: SGHAT, FQNNGV. The V end was cut by 0 bases, the J end by 6 bases, with 14 bases between. The CDR3 nucleotides are TGTGCCAGCAGCTTAGAATACGCGGAGGGGGCTGAAGCTTTCTTT. This encodes CASSLEYAEGAEAFF.

The chain has TRBV7-2 and TRBJ2-1, with a weak D call TRBD2 (6 bases). The germline V gene has CDR1 SGHTA and CDR2 FQGNSA. The ends were cut back, 7 bases at V and 2 bases at J, with 12 bases in the middle. CDR3 length equals 14 residues. CDR3 bases: TGTGCCAGCAACCCCCGCGGGGCCTACAATGAGCAGTTCTTC. It specifies CASNPRGAYNEQFF.